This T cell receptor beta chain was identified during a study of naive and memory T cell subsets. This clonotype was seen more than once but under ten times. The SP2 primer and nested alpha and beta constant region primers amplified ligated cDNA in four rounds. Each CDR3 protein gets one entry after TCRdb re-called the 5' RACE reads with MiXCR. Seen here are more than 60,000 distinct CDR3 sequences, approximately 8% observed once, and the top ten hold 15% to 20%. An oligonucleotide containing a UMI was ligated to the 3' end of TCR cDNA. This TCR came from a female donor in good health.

The CDR3 DNA sequence: TGTGCCAGCAGTTACTCAACGGACAGGGTTAAAACTGAAGCTTTCTTT. This gives the protein CASSYSTDRVKTEAFF. The V and J genes are TRBV6-2 or TRBV6-3 and TRBJ1-1, with 8 bases fitting TRBD1. V lost 0 bases and J lost 5; bases outside the gene matches: 8. CDR3 length equals 16 residues. Per germline, CDR1 MNHEY and CDR2 SVGEGT.